What follows describes a single T cell receptor (beta chain). Its antigen is not known. This entry comes from a study of identical twins. Study results and limitations: A lower insertion count was a feature of abundant cord blood beta clonotypes, with no such feature in memory repertoires. Twins shared out-of-frame alpha sequences with excess low generation probability. For zero-insertion analyses, partial confounding could come from invariant MAIT and iNKT cells.

cDNA molecules carried unique molecular identifiers, and template switching added a universal primer site. A single record per CDR3 protein comes from TCRdb applying MiXCR to the 5' RACE reads. This sample has roughly 240,000 distinct CDR3 sequences; approximately 7% occur once, and the top ten carry roughly 3.7%. This same sample was also taken into another study, of yellow fever vaccine responses in identical twins.

This receptor was obtained from a woman between 18 and 29 years old in good health. The source material was memory (CD45RO+) T cells sorted from blood.

CDR3 DNA: TGCAGCGTGGGGGCAGGGCGCGAGCAGTACGTC. Its protein product is CSVGAGREQYV. This rearrangement joins TRBV29-1 to TRBJ2-7, with TRBD1 as a possible D gene (6 bases). This CDR3 is 11 amino acids long. Trimming took off 6 bases at V and 6 bases at J, with 12 bases between the two ends. Per the germline V gene, CDR1 is SQVTM and CDR2 is ANQGSEA.